Listed below are T cell receptor beta chains from one sample, sequenced in a study of blood T cell repertoires in COVID-19. Assay used: immunoSEQ multiplex PCR; TCRdb lists only in-frame clones, some missing. The sample comprises about 400,000 clones, about 90% of which are singletons, and roughly 1.2% rests with the top ten. The sequencing input was peripheral blood. Receptors were obtained from a middle-aged man with acute or convalescent COVID-19. The CDR3 runs from the conserved cysteine through the conserved F or W. D genes are given only for firm matches. A clone size is listed for some rows: how often the clone was seen (once, few, many), or a class if it is expanded.

CASSQSPYSGNTIYF	TGTGCCAGCAGCCAATCCCCCTACTCTGGAAACACCATATATTTT	NA	TRBJ1-3	TRBV3-1/TRBV3-2	NA
CASSYVRGELGETQYF	TGTGCCAGCAGTTACGTTCGGGGGGAGTTGGGGGAGACCCAGTACTTC	TRBD2	TRBJ2-5	TRBV6-5	few
CASSLELPRNTEAFF	TGCGCCAGCAGCTTGGAACTCCCCCGGAACACTGAAGCTTTCTTT	NA	TRBJ1-1	TRBV5-1	once
CASTGTFPSYEQYF	TGTGCCAGCACCGGGACTTTCCCCTCCTACGAGCAGTACTTC	NA	TRBJ2-7	TRBV5-6	NA
CASSHRRQGAPDGYTF	TGCGCCAGCAGCCACCGGAGACAGGGGGCTCCCGATGGCTACACCTTC	TRBD1	TRBJ1-2	TRBV4-3	NA
CATSDPRRGGEQFF	TGTGCCACCAGTGATCCCCGACGGGGGGGTGAGCAGTTCTTC	TRBD2	TRBJ2-1	TRBV24-1	NA
CASTLGANQPQHF	TGTGCCAGCACCTTGGGAGCCAATCAGCCCCAGCATTTT	NA	TRBJ1-5	TRBV2	NA
CASSSIGGEPSGANVLTF	TGTGCCAGCAGTTCAATAGGGGGTGAACCCTCTGGGGCCAACGTCCTGACTTTC	NA	TRBJ2-6	TRBV28	NA
CASSVKTGKNTEAFF	TGTGCCAGCAGTGTCAAGACGGGGAAGAACACTGAAGCTTTCTTT	NA	TRBJ1-1	TRBV2	NA
CASSLTSGYNEQFF	TGTGCCAGCAGCTTAACTAGCGGTTACAATGAGCAGTTCTTC	TRBD2	TRBJ2-1	TRBV11-3	NA
CASSAAGYTGELFF	TGTGCCAGCAGCGCGGCCGGGTACACCGGGGAGCTGTTTTTT	NA	TRBJ2-2	TRBV9	NA